This T cell receptor beta chain was identified in a study of T-cell reconstitution after alpha-beta-depleted transplantation in children. In this sample, this clonotype turned up many times. The ends lost 3 bases at V and 1 base at J; junction bases unmatched: 8. The CDR3 is made up of 15 amino acids. Germline-derived CDR1 and CDR2 are DFQATT and SNEGSKA (reference sequence). As it was prepared, the TCRbeta library received unique molecular identifiers. A single record per CDR3 protein comes from TCRdb applying MiXCR to the PCR reads. The repertoire holds about 470,000 distinct CDR3 sequences, roughly 43% seen once, with roughly 27% in the top ten.

V is TRBV20-1 and J is TRBJ2-7; the match to TRBD2 covers 8 bases. This clonotype was sampled from a girl aged 2-10 years with aplastic anemia, due to receive a stem cell transplant. The material was PBMCs, obtained before TCRalphabeta/CD19-depleted stem cell transplant. The CDR3 is CSASGLAGWSYEQYF. The CDR3 nucleotides read TGCAGTGCTAGTGGACTAGCAGGTTGGTCCTACGAGCAGTACTTC.